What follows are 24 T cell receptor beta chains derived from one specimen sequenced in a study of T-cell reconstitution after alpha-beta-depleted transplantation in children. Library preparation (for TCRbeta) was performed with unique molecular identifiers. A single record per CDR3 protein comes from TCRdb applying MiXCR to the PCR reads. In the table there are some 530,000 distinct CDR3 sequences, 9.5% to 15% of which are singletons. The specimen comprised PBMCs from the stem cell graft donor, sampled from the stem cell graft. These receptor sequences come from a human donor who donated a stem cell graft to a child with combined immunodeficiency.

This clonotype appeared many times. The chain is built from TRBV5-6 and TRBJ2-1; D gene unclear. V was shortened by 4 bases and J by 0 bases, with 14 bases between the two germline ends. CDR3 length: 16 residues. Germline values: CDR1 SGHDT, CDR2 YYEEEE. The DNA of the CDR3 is TGTGCCAGCAGCCTGGGCCCTCAGACCTCCTACAATGAGCAGTTCTTC. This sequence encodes CASSLGPQTSYNEQFF.

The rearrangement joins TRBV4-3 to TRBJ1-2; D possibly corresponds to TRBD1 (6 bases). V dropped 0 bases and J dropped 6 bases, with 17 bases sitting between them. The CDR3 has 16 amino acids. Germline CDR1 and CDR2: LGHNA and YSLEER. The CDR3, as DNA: TGCGCCAGCAGCCAAGATGGAAAAGTTTCAGGGGATGGCTACACCTTC. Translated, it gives CASSQDGKVSGDGYTF.

This chain's CDR3 is CASSLSGHPNTEAFF. The CDR3 nucleotides read TGTGCCAGCAGTTTATCAGGACACCCGAACACTGAAGCTTTCTTT. The chain recombines TRBV12-3 or TRBV12-4 with TRBJ1-1; TRBD1 might be the D (5 bases). V lost 2 bases and J lost 1, with 11 bases in between. The CDR3 has 15 amino acids.

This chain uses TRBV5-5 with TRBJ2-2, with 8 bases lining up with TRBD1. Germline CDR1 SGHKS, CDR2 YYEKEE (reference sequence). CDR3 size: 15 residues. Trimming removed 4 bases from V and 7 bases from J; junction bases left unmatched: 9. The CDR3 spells CASSKTGAGGGELFF. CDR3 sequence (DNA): TGTGCCAGCAGCAAGACAGGGGCCGGGGGCGGGGAGCTGTTTTTT.

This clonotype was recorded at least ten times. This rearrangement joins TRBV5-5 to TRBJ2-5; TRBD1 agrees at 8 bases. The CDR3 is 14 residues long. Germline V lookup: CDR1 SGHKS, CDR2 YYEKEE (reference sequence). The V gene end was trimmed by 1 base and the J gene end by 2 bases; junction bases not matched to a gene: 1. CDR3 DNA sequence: TGTGCCAGCAGCTTGTGGACAGGGCAAGAGACCCAGTACTTC. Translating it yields CASSLWTGQETQYF.

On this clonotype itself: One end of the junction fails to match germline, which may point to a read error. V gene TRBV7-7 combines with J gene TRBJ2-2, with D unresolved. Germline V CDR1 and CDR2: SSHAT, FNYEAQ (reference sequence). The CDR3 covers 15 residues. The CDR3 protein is CASSLDGGGTGELFF. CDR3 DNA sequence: TGTGCTAGCAGCTTAGACGGCGGCGGCACCGGGGAGCTGTTTTTT. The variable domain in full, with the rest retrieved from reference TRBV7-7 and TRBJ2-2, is GAGVSQSPRYKVTKRGQDVTLRCDPISSHATLYWYQQALGQGPEFLTYFNYEAQPDKSGLPSDRFSAERPEGSISTLTIQRTEQRDSAMYRCASSLDGGGTGELFFGEGSRLTVL.

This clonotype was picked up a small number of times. CDR3 residues: CASSLYLGETQYF. The DNA of the CDR3 is TGTGCCAGCAGCTTATACCTAGGAGAGACCCAGTACTTC. The chain uses TRBV7-9 and TRBJ2-5, with no clear D. Germline V CDR1 and CDR2: SEHNR, FQNEAQ (reference sequence). The CDR3 extends over 13 amino acids. The V and J ends lost 2 bases and 4 bases respectively, with 8 bases between them.

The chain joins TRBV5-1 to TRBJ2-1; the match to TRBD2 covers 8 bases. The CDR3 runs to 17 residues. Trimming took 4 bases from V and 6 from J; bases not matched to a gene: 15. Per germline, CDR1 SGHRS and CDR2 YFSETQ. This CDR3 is CASSRGGPVASGNEQFF. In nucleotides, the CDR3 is TGCGCCAGCAGCCGCGGGGGGCCGGTGGCCTCTGGCAATGAGCAGTTCTTC.

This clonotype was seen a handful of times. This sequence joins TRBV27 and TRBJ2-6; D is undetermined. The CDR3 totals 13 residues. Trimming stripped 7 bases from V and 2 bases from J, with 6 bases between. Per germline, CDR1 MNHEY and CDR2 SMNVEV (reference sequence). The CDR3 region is CASTSAGANVLTF. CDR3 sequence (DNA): TGTGCCAGCACCTCCGCTGGGGCCAACGTCCTGACTTTC.

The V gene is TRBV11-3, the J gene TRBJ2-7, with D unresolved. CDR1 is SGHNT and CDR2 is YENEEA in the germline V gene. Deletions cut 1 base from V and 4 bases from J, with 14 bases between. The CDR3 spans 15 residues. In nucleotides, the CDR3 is TGTGCCAGCAGCTTAGGGGTCGGACCGGTATACGAGCAGTACTTC. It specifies CASSLGVGPVYEQYF.

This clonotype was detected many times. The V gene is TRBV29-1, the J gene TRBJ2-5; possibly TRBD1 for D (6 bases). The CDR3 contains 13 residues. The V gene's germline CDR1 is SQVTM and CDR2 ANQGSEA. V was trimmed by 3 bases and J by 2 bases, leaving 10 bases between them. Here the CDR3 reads CSVEMTGQETQYF. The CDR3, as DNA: TGCAGCGTTGAGATGACAGGACAAGAGACCCAGTACTTC.

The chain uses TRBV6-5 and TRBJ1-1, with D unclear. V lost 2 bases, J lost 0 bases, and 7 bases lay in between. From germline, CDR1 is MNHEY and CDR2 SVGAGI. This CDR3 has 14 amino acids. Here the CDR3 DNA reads TGTGCCAGCAGTTACGTCGCACTGAACACTGAAGCTTTCTTT. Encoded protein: CASSYVALNTEAFF.

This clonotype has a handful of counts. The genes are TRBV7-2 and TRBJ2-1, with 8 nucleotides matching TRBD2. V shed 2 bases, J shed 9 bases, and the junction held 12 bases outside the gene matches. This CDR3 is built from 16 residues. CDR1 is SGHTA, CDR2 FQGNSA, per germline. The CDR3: CASSLRSGGQWGEQFF. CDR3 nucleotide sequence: TGTGCCAGCAGCTTACGTTCGGGGGGGCAATGGGGTGAGCAGTTCTTC.

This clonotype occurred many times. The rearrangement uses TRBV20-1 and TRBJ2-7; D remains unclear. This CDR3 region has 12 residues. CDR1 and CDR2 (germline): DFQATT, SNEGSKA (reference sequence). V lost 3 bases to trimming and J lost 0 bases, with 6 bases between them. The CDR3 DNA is TGCAGTGCTAGTGACACCTCCTACGAGCAGTACTTC. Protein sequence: CSASDTSYEQYF.

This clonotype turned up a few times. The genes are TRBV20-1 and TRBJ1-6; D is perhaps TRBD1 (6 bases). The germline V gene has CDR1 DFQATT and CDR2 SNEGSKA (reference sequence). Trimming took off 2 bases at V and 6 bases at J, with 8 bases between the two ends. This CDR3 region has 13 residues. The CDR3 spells CSARWTANSPLHF. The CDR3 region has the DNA TGCAGTGCTAGATGGACAGCTAATTCACCCCTCCACTTT.

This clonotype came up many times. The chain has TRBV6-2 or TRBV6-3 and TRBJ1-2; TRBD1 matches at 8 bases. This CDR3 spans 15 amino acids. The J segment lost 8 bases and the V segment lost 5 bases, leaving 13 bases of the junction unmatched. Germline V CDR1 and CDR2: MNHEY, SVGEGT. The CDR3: CASSRNPDRGEGYTF. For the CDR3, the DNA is TGTGCCAGCAGTCGCAACCCTGACAGGGGAGAAGGCTACACCTTC.

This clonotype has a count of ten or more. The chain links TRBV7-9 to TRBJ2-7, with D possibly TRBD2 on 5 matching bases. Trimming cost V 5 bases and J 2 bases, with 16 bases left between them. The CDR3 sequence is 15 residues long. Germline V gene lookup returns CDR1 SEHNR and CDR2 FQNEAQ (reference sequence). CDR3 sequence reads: CASSPVLEDTYEQYF. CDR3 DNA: TGTGCCAGCAGCCCCGTACTAGAGGATACCTACGAGCAGTACTTC.

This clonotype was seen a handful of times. The CDR3 sequence is CSARDVSRVSNTEAFF. Written as DNA, the CDR3 is TGCAGTGCTAGAGACGTCTCCAGGGTTTCGAACACTGAAGCTTTCTTT. V and J are TRBV20-1 and TRBJ1-1; possibly TRBD1 for D (5 bases). From germline, CDR1 is DFQATT and CDR2 SNEGSKA (reference sequence). CDR3 size: 16 residues. Trimming took 0 bases from V and 1 from J, leaving 15 bases between them.

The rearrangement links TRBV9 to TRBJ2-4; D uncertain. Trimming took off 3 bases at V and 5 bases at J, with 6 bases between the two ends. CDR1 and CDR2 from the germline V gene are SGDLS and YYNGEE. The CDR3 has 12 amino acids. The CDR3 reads CASSGSENIQYF. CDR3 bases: TGTGCCAGCAGCGGCAGCGAAAACATTCAGTACTTC.

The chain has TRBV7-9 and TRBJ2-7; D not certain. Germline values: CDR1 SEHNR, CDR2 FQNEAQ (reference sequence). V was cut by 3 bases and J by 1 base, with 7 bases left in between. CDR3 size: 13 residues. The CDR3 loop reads CASSFEVSYEQYF. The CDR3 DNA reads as TGTGCCAGCAGCTTTGAAGTTTCCTACGAGCAGTACTTC.

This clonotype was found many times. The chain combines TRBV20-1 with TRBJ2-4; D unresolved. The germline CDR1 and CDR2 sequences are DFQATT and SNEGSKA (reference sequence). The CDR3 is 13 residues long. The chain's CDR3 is CGSLQLAKNIQYF. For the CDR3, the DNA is TGCGGAAGTTTACAACTAGCCAAAAACATTCAGTACTTC.

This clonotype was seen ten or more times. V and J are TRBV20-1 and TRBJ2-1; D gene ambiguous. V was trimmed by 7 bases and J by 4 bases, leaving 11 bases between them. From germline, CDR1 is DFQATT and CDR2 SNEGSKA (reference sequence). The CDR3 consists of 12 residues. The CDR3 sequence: CSGWFLYNEQFF. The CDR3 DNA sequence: TGCAGTGGCTGGTTCCTTTACAATGAGCAGTTCTTC.

The CDR3 region has the DNA TGCAGTGCTAGCCCCCCCGATACTATCTCCTACAATGAGCAGTTCTTC. It specifies CSASPPDTISYNEQFF. This chain joins TRBV20-1 and TRBJ2-1; D is ambiguous. This CDR3 contains 16 residues. Germline V gene data show CDR1 as DFQATT and CDR2 as SNEGSKA (reference sequence). Trimming stripped 3 bases from V and 0 bases from J, with 15 bases between.

The CDR3 bases are TGTGCCAGCAGCCCCGGGACAGGGGGTCCGAGAGTGACGCAAGAGACCCAGTACTTC. Translation gives CASSPGTGGPRVTQETQYF. The chain joins TRBV12-3 or TRBV12-4 to TRBJ2-5, with 11 bases lining up with TRBD1. CDR3 size: 19 residues. V lost 6 bases and J lost 2; bases outside the gene matches: 17.